This TCR beta chain was sequenced in a study of T cell repertoires in cytomegalovirus infection. TCRdb ran MiXCR on the reads and lists one entry per CDR3 protein. This repertoire shows 250,000 to 300,000 distinct CDR3 sequences, under 25% found once; its top ten account for about 20%. The CDR3 contains 15 residues. The V gene's germline CDR1 is SGHVS and CDR2 FNYEAQ. V dropped 4 bases and J dropped 0 bases, with 10 bases sitting between them. This clonotype was observed a few times. The antigen is not known. The chain has TRBV7-6 and TRBJ1-3; tentative D call: TRBD1 (6 bases). This TCR was sampled from a human donor in good health (CMV status not recorded). Some clones in this sample may be carry-over from other donors' samples. The input for sequencing was cultured PBMCs, taken from culture after CMV antigen stimulation. This CDR3 is CASSSGQNSGNTIYF. The CDR3 DNA reads TGTGCCAGCAGCTCAGGACAGAACTCTGGAAACACCATATATTTT.